The sample holds a few counts of the clone carrying this T cell receptor beta chain. Its antigen remains unknown. The data were taken from a study of vaccination and CD4 T cells after COVID-19. Sequence data for DNA of cultured CD4+ T cells were generated by the Oncomine TCR Beta short-read assay. Researchers extracted genomic DNA from CD4+ T cells that had been cultured. Each CDR3 protein gets one entry after TCRdb re-called the PCR reads with MiXCR. The table lists 18,000 or so distinct CDR3 sequences, approximately 40% of them singletons, with about 27% in the top ten. The CDR3 spans 14 residues. CDR1 is KGHDR, CDR2 SFDVKD, per germline. Trimming removed 0 bases at V and 7 bases at J, with 11 bases between. Treatment in this sample: roughly 10-day PBMC culture with coronavirus spike peptide pools or control peptides (ViraFEST assay).

This receptor was taken from a human donor who received a COVID-19 vaccine. V and J are TRBV24-1 and TRBJ2-5, with a weak D call TRBD2 (6 bases). The sample was CD4+ T cells from blood, cultured in vitro, taken before SARS-CoV-2 vaccination. This CDR3 is CATSDLSQGGTQYF. CDR3 DNA sequence: TGTGCCACCAGTGATTTGAGTCAGGGAGGGACCCAGTACTTC.